The 10 T cell receptor beta chains presented below share a single source sample, sequenced in a study of blood T cell repertoires in COVID-19. Some clones are missing from TCRdb's copy, which holds only in-frame ones; the method was immunoSEQ multiplex PCR. The sample consists of 250,000 to 400,000 clones, around 87% of them appearing once. Sample: peripheral blood. These receptors were obtained from a man aged 50 to 60 with active or convalescent COVID-19.

The chain has TRBV7-3 and TRBJ2-2, with 9 bases aligning to TRBD1. The CDR3 is 21 residues long. From germline, CDR1 is SGHTA and CDR2 FQGTGA. Trimming at V came to 5 bases and at J to 6 bases, leaving 25 bases not matched to a gene. The CDR3 region is CASSIRGRGTGPRAGAGELFF. The CDR3 DNA reads TGTGCCAGCAGCATACGCGGGCGGGGGACAGGGCCCCGCGCGGGTGCCGGGGAGCTGTTTTTT.

The rearrangement links TRBV19 to TRBJ1-2; perhaps TRBD1 as D (6 bases). Germline CDR1 and CDR2: LNHDA and SQIVND (reference sequence). V was pared by 3 bases and J by 1 base, with 15 bases between. The CDR3 runs to 16 residues. The CDR3 nucleotides read TGTGCCAGTAGTATGACACGACAGGAAATTAACTATGGCTACACCTTC. Amino acids: CASSMTRQEINYGYTF.

J is TRBJ2-3 and V is TRBV5-1; D is unresolved. This CDR3 is 12 amino acids long. Germline V gene data show CDR1 as SGHRS and CDR2 as YFSETQ. Trimming stripped 1 base from V and 6 bases from J, with 6 bases between. The CDR3 DNA is TGCGCCAGCAGCTTGAATCAGGATACGCAGTATTTT. It codes for CASSLNQDTQYF.

The rearrangement uses TRBV10-3 and TRBJ1-2, with 7 bases fitting TRBD1. The CDR3 is 14 amino acids. Germline CDR1 ENHRY, CDR2 SYGVKD. After removal of 0 bases from V and 5 bases from J, the junction contained 3 bases not matched to a gene. Here the CDR3 reads CAISESTGSYGYTF. CDR3 DNA sequence: TGTGCCATCAGTGAGTCGACAGGGTCTTATGGCTACACCTTC.

This clone is medium-sized in the sample. The chain joins TRBV2 to TRBJ2-1; D not resolved. Trimming took off 6 bases at V and 10 bases at J, with 13 bases between the two ends. The germline gives CDR1 SNHLY, CDR2 FYNNEI. This CDR3 is 12 amino acids long. The CDR3 DNA reads TGTGCCAGCAGAGACTCCCTCGAGGAGCAGTTCTTC. Its translation: CASRDSLEEQFF.

J is TRBJ2-2 and V is TRBV6-2 or TRBV6-3; TRBD1 might be the D (6 bases). In germline, CDR1 is MNHEY, CDR2 SVGEGT. The CDR3 runs to 15 residues. V was pared by 6 bases and J by 3 bases, with 14 bases between. The CDR3: CASSTRGVDTGELFF. CDR3 sequence (DNA): TGTGCCAGCAGCACCAGGGGTGTGGACACCGGGGAGCTGTTTTTT.

The CDR3 reads CASSHQGYGEKLFF. In nucleotides, the CDR3 is TGTGCCAGCAGCCATCAGGGGTACGGTGAAAAACTGTTTTTT. The chain links TRBV3-1 (or the pseudogene TRBV3-2) to TRBJ1-4, with a weak D call TRBD1 (6 bases). In germline, CDR1 is LGHDT, CDR2 YNNKEL (reference sequence). V was shortened by 3 bases and J by 7 bases, with 12 bases between the two germline ends. The CDR3 is 14 amino acids.

The chain is built from TRBV3-1 (or the pseudogene TRBV3-2) and TRBJ2-3; maybe TRBD2 (6 bases). The germline V gene has CDR1 LGHDT and CDR2 YNNKEL (reference sequence). V lost 1 base to trimming and J lost 4 bases, with 18 bases between them. The CDR3 spans 17 residues. The CDR3 loop reads CASSQAGSTGGADTQYF. CDR3 sequence (DNA): TGTGCCAGCAGCCAAGCAGGAAGTACCGGGGGAGCAGATACGCAGTATTTT.

The chain uses TRBV7-6 and TRBJ1-2, with a possible D match to TRBD1 (5 bases). The V gene lost 0 bases and the J gene lost 4 bases, with 12 bases spanning the gap. Germline values: CDR1 SGHVS, CDR2 FNYEAQ. CDR3 length: 15 amino acids. This chain's CDR3 is CASSLAEGTGYGYTF. DNA of the CDR3: TGTGCCAGCAGCTTAGCGGAAGGGACTGGCTATGGCTACACCTTC.

The rearrangement links TRBV10-2 to TRBJ2-2; possible D gene TRBD1, 6 bases. Germline assignment: CDR1 WSHSY and CDR2 SAAADI. Trimming took 4 bases from V and 4 from J, leaving 10 bases between them. CDR3 size: 14 residues. DNA for the CDR3: TGCGCCAGCAGTGCAGGACAGAGCACCGGGGAGCTGTTTTTT. It encodes CASSAGQSTGELFF.